Sequencing of this TCR beta chain was carried out in a study of blood T cell repertoires in COVID-19. V was pared by 0 bases and J by 6 bases, with 17 bases of the junction left unmatched. The CDR3 has 19 residues. Per germline, CDR1 SGHNT and CDR2 YYREEE (reference sequence). Original analysis: It was from reference gene primer amplification that nucleated cell counts were estimated. TCRdb keeps only in-frame clones here, not all; method: immunoSEQ multiplex PCR. Clonal size and the V and J genes are those of that table, whereas D and trimming came from the DNA. The sample yields around 300,000 clones, roughly 92% seen once.

This sequence joins TRBV5-4 and TRBJ2-1; 8 bases are a match to TRBD2. This receptor was identified in a young woman with COVID-19, enrolled during active disease. The sample was peripheral blood. In DNA form, the CDR3 reads TGTGCCAGCAGCTTGGAGGGGCCGGGACTAGGAGCCGTTGGCAATGAGCAGTTCTTC. Its translation is CASSLEGPGLGAVGNEQFF.